The TCR beta chain under discussion was sequenced for a study of blood T cell repertoires in COVID-19. Overall study: Acute and convalescent COVID-19 specimens originated in the United States, Italy and Spain. The cDNA or gDNA used as material had been derived from T cells, B-cell-depleted T cells, or PBMCs.

The assay was immunoSEQ multiplex PCR, and TCRdb's table has in-frame clones only and misses some. The sample carries under 250,000 clones, 92% recorded once. Germline V gene data show CDR1 as LNHNV and CDR2 as YYDKDF (reference sequence). V shed 1 base and J 2 bases; nucleotides not matched to a gene: 6. The CDR3 spans 16 residues. Enrolment of Seattle patients took place during active infection, and they were followed longitudinally. The chain links TRBV15 to TRBJ1-1; TRBD1 matches at 8 bases. The material sequenced was peripheral blood. The TCR comes from a man between 60 and 70 years old with COVID-19, enrolled during active disease. This chain's CDR3 is CATSRAPTGGNTEAFF. DNA for the CDR3: TGTGCCACCAGCAGAGCCCCAACAGGGGGTAACACTGAAGCTTTCTTT.